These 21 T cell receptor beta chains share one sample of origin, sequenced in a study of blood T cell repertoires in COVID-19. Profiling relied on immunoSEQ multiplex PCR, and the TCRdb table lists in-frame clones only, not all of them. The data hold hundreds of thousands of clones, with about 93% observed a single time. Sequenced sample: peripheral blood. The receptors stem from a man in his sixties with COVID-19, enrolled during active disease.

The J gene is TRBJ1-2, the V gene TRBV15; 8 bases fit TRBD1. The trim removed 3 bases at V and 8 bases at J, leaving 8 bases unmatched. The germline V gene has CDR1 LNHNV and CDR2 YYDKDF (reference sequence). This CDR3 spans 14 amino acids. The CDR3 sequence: CATSSDRGREGYTF. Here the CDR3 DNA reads TGTGCCACCAGCAGTGACAGGGGCCGGGAGGGCTACACCTTC.

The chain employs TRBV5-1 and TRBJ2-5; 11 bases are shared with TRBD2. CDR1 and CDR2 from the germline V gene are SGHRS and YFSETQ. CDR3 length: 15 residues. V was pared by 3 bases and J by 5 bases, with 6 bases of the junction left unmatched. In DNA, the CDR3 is TGCGCCAGCAGCTGGCGACTAGCGGGATCCGAGACCCAGTACTTC. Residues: CASSWRLAGSETQYF.

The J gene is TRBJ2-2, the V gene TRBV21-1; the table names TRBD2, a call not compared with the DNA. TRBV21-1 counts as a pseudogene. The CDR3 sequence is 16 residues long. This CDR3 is CASSKGRTGVSGELFF. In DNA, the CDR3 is TGTGCCAGCAGCAAAGGGCGGACGGGAGTTTCCGGGGAGCTGTTTTTT.

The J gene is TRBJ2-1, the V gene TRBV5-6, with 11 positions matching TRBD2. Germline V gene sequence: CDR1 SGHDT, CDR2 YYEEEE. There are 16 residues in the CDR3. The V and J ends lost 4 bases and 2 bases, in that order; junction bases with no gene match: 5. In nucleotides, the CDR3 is TGTGCCAGCAGCGCCCTGACTAGCGGGACCTACAATGAGCAGTTCTTC. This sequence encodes CASSALTSGTYNEQFF.

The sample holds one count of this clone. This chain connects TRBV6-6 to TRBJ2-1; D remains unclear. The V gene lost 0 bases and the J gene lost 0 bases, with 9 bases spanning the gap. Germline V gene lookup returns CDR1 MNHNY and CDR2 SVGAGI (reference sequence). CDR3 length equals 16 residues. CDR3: CASSYSLPSSYNEQFF. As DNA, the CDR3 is TGTGCCAGCAGTTACTCACTTCCGAGCTCCTACAATGAGCAGTTCTTC.

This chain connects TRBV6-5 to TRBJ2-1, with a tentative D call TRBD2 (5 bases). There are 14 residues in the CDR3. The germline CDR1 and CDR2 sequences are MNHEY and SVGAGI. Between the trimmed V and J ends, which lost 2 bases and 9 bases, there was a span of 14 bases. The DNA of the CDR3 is TGTGCCAGCAGTTACGATTCCGTCCGGGGTGAGCAGTTCTTC. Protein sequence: CASSYDSVRGEQFF.

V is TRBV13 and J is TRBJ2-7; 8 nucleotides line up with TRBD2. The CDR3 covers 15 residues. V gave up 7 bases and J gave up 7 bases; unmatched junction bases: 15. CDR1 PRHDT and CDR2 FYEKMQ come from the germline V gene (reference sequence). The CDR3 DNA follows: TGTGCCAGCACCCAAGCGGGAGTTCCCCCTGGAGAGCAGTACTTC. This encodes CASTQAGVPPGEQYF. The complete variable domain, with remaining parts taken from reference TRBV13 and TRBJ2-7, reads AAGVIQSPRHLIKEKRETATLKCYPIPRHDTVYWYQQGPGQDPQFLISFYEKMQSDKGSIPDRFSAQQFSDYHSELNMSSLELGDSALYFCASTQAGVPPGEQYFGPGTRLTVT.

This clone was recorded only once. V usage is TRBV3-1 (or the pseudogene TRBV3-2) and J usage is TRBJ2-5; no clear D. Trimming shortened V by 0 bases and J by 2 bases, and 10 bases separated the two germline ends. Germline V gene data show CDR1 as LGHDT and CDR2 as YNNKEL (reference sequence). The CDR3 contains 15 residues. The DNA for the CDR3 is TGTGCCAGCAGCCAAGATACGGTTCTTCAAGAGACCCAGTACTTC. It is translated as CASSQDTVLQETQYF.

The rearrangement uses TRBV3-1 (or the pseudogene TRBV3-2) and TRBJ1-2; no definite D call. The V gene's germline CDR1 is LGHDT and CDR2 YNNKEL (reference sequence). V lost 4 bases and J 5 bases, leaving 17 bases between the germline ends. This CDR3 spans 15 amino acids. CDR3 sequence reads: CASSPSPQAVYGYTF. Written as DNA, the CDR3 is TGTGCCAGCAGCCCCTCCCCGCAGGCAGTGTATGGCTACACCTTC.

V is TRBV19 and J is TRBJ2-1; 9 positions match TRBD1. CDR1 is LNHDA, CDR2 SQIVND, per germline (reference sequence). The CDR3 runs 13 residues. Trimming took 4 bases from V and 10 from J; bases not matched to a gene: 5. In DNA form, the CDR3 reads TGTGCCAGTAGTACCAAACAGGGGGCGGAGCAGTTCTTC. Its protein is CASSTKQGAEQFF.

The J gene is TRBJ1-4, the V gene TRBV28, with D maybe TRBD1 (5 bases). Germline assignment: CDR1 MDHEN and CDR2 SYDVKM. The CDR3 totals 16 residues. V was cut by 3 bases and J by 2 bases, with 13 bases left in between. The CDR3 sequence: CASSFVGGGTNEKLFF. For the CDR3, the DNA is TGTGCCAGCAGTTTCGTGGGGGGAGGCACTAATGAAAAACTGTTTTTT.

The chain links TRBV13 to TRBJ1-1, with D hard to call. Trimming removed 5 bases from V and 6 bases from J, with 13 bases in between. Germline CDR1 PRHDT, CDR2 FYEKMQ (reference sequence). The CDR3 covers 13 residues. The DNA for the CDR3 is TGTGCCAGCAGCCCCAATCCCCGAGCTGAAGCTTTCTTT. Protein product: CASSPNPRAEAFF.

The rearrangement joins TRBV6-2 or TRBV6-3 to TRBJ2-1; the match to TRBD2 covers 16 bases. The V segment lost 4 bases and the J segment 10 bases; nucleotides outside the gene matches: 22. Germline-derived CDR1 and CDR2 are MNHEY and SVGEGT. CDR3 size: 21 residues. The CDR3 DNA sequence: TGTGCCAGCAGTTCCCAATGGGACGGCACTGGGACTAGCGGGAGGGCCGAAGAGCAGTTCTTC. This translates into CASSSQWDGTGTSGRAEEQFF.

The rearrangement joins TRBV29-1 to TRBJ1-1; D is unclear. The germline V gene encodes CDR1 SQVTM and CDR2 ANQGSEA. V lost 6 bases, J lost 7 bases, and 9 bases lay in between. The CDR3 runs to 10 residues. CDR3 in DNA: TGCAGCGTAGCGGAATTTGAAGCTTTCTTT. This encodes CSVAEFEAFF.

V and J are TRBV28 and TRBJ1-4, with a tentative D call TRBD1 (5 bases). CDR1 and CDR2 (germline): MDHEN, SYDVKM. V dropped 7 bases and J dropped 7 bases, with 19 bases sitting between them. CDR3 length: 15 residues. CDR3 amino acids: CASTKFSARVEKLFF. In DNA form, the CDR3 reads TGTGCCAGCACCAAGTTCAGCGCCAGGGTTGAAAAACTGTTTTTT.

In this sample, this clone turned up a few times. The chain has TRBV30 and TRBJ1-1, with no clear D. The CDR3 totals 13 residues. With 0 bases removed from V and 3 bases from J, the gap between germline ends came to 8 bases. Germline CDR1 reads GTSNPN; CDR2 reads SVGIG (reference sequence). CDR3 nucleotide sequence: TGTGCCTGGAGTGTATCAGGTTACACTGAAGCTTTCTTT. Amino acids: CAWSVSGYTEAFF.

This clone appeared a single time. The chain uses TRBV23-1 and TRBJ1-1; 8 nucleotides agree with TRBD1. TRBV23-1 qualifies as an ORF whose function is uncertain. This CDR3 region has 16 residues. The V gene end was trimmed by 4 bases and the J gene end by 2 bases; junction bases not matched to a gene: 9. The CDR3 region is CASSPTDRGSNTEAFF. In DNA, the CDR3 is TGCGCCAGCAGTCCAACCGACAGGGGAAGTAACACTGAAGCTTTCTTT.

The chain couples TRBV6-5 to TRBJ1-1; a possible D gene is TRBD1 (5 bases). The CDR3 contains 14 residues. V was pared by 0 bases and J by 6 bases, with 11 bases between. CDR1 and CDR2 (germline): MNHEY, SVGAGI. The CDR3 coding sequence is TGTGCCAGCAGTTACTCGAGGAGGGGAGCTGAAGCTTTCTTT. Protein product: CASSYSRRGAEAFF.

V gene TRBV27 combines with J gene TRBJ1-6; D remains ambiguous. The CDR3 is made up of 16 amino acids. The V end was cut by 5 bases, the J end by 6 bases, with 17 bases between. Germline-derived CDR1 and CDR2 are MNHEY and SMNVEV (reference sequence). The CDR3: CASSLFGGGGNSPLHF. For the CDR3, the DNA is TGTGCCAGCAGTCTCTTTGGAGGAGGAGGTAATTCACCCCTCCACTTT.

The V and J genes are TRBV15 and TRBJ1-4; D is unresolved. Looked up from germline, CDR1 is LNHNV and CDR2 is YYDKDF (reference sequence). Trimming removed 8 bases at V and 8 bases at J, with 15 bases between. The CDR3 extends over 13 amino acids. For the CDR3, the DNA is TGTGCCACCGGCGGCGGGTTGCAGGAAAAACTGTTTTTT. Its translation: CATGGGLQEKLFF.

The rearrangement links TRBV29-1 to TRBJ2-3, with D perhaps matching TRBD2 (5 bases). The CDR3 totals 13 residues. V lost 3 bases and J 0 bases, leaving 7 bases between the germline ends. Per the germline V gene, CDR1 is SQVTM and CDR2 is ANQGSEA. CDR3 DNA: TGCAGCGTTGACTCGGGGAGCACAGATACGCAGTATTTT. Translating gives CSVDSGSTDTQYF.